The 20 T cell receptor beta chains listed next were all sequenced from one sample in a study of graft-versus-host responses after intestinal transplantation. Clones were read by immunoSEQ multiplex PCR, and TCRdb kept only the in-frame ones, dropping some. This table has approximately 28,000 clones, 87% appearing once. The specimen was PBMCs, collected around 61 weeks after intestinal transplantation. The receptors were sampled from a human patient who received an intestinal transplant, so some T cells may come from the graft donor.

This chain's CDR3 is CASKGDCGGANGNTIYF. The CDR3 DNA follows: TGTGCGAGTAAGGGCGACTGTGGGGGGGCTAATGGAAACACCATATATTTT. V and J are TRBV6-4 and TRBJ1-3, with a tentative D call TRBD1 (6 bases). This CDR3 contains 17 residues. Germline CDR1 reads MRHNA; CDR2 reads SNTAGT.

This clone was seen once. The V gene is TRBV4-1, the J gene TRBJ2-7; the D gene is possibly TRBD1 (5 bases). The CDR3 has 15 amino acids. Germline V gives CDR1 MGHRA, CDR2 YSYEKL. Deletions cut 4 bases from V and 1 base from J, with 14 bases between. DNA of the CDR3: TGCGCCAGCAGCCGCGGAACAGGCGGATCCTACGAGCAGTACTTC. Its translation: CASSRGTGGSYEQYF.

This clone was detected a few times. The chain is built from TRBV6-1 and TRBJ1-4, with no clear D. The ends were cut back, 6 bases at V and 5 bases at J, with 13 bases in the middle. Germline lookup yields CDR1 MNHNS and CDR2 SASEGT. The CDR3 totals 14 residues. The CDR3 DNA is TGTGCCAGCAGGTTGGACCCTCAGAATGAAAAACTGTTTTTT. It is translated as CASRLDPQNEKLFF.

The chain is built from TRBV19 and TRBJ1-6; 11 bases fit TRBD1. The V and J ends lost 5 bases and 10 bases, in that order; junction bases with no gene match: 10. CDR1 and CDR2 from the germline V gene are LNHDA and SQIVND (reference sequence). There are 16 residues in the CDR3. The CDR3 DNA follows: TGTGCCAGTAGTTCCGGGACAGGGGGACTTAGATCACCCCTCCACTTT. It specifies CASSSGTGGLRSPLHF.

The V and J genes are TRBV28 and TRBJ2-2; D gene unclear. The CDR3 is 12 amino acids. The V gene lost 10 bases and the J gene lost 8 bases, with 14 bases spanning the gap. The V gene's germline CDR1 is MDHEN and CDR2 SYDVKM. The CDR3 coding sequence is TGTGCCATTAAAATGGCAACAGGGGAGCTGTTTTTT. Translation gives CAIKMATGELFF.

The V and J genes are TRBV7-9 and TRBJ2-7, with 10 bases aligning to TRBD1. The CDR3 loop spans 15 amino acids. Germline CDR1 reads SEHNR; CDR2 reads FQNEAQ (reference sequence). V was clipped by 4 bases and J by 3 bases; unmatched bases: 6. The CDR3 nucleotides read TGTGCCAGCAGCTCGGGACAGGGGCCAGACTACGAGCAGTACTTC. Translated, it gives CASSSGQGPDYEQYF.

The chain recombines TRBV4-1 with TRBJ2-7; tentative D call: TRBD2 (5 bases). The CDR3 runs 17 residues. Germline V CDR1 and CDR2: MGHRA, YSYEKL. Trimming shortened V by 0 bases and J by 1 base, and 16 bases separated the two germline ends. CDR3 in DNA: TGCGCCAGCAGCCAAGATGATCGGGGTATACTATCCTACGAGCAGTACTTC. Amino acid sequence: CASSQDDRGILSYEQYF.

The chain recombines TRBV7-6 with TRBJ2-3, with TRBD2 matching 8 bases. The CDR3 sequence is 16 residues long. The germline gives CDR1 SGHVS, CDR2 FNYEAQ. Losses at the gene ends were 5 bases for V and 2 bases for J; bases not matched to a gene: 9. CDR3 DNA: TGTGCCAGCAGCCTGGGACTAGTAACGGTCACAGATACGCAGTATTTT. This gives the protein CASSLGLVTVTDTQYF.

On this clone itself: The same CDR3 also results from other DNA sequences found in this sample. V gene TRBV21-1 combines with J gene TRBJ1-1; the tabulated D call, TRBD1, remains unverified against the DNA. TRBV21-1 is classified as a pseudogene. The CDR3 covers 14 residues. CDR3 residues: CASSKAGGTTEAFF. CDR3 in DNA: TGTGCCAGCAGCAAAGCAGGGGGTACCACTGAAGCTTTCTTT.

This sequence joins TRBV6-1 and TRBJ1-5; D is perhaps TRBD1 (6 bases). The V end was cut by 7 bases, the J end by 3 bases, with 10 bases between. Germline V lookup: CDR1 MNHNS, CDR2 SASEGT. The CDR3 totals 13 residues. CDR3 in amino acids: CASNRDNNQPQHF. The CDR3 DNA reads as TGTGCCAGCAACAGGGATAACAATCAGCCCCAGCATTTT.

The rearrangement joins TRBV6-1 to TRBJ2-3; no definite D call. Germline V gives CDR1 MNHNS, CDR2 SASEGT. The V gene lost 5 bases and the J gene lost 2 bases, with 5 bases spanning the gap. The CDR3 is made up of 12 amino acids. CDR3 region: CASSRITDTQYF. The CDR3 region has the DNA TGTGCCAGCAGTCGGATCACAGATACGCAGTATTTT.

This chain connects TRBV27 to TRBJ1-1; D is possibly TRBD1 (5 bases). The germline V gene has CDR1 MNHEY and CDR2 SMNVEV (reference sequence). V lost 6 bases and J lost 5, with 16 bases in between. The CDR3 is 14 amino acids. CDR3 coding DNA: TGTGCCAGCAGATTAGGCCAGGGCGGGACTGAAGCTTTCTTT. Protein product: CASRLGQGGTEAFF.

The CDR3 bases are TGTGCCAGCAGTTTAGAGGGTCGACGGAGCGGCAATCAGCCCCAGCATTTT. It translates to CASSLEGRRSGNQPQHF. The J gene is TRBJ1-5, the V gene TRBV27, with unresolved D. CDR3 length: 17 amino acids. The V end lost 2 bases, the J end lost 2 bases, and 16 bases lay between the germline ends. Germline values: CDR1 MNHEY, CDR2 SMNVEV (reference sequence).

The chain carries TRBV10-3 and TRBJ1-1, with 9 bases matching TRBD1. The germline V gene encodes CDR1 ENHRY and CDR2 SYGVKD. V lost 6 bases to trimming and J lost 7 bases; unmatched junction nucleotides: 6. This CDR3 has 13 amino acids. This chain's CDR3 is CAISSGQGSEAFF. As DNA, the CDR3 is TGTGCCATCAGCTCGGGACAGGGTAGTGAAGCTTTCTTT.

The chain has TRBV5-1 and TRBJ2-7; D is possibly TRBD2 (7 bases). V dropped 4 bases and J dropped 5 bases, with 19 bases sitting between them. The CDR3 length is 15 residues. Germline-derived CDR1 and CDR2 are SGHRS and YFSETQ. The CDR3 DNA sequence: TGCGCCAGCAGCCCGGACTGGCCGGGGGGCCACGAGCAGTACTTC. Translation: CASSPDWPGGHEQYF. Based on the CDR3 plus reference TRBV5-1 and TRBJ2-7, the full variable domain is KAGVTQTPRYLIKTRGQQVTLSCSPISGHRSVSWYQQTPGQGLQFLFEYFSETQRNKGNFPGRFSGRQFSNSRSEMNVSTLELGDSALYLCASSPDWPGGHEQYFGPGTRLTVT.

Written as DNA, the CDR3 is TGTGCCAGCAGTGGGACTAGCGTGGTCGGGGAGCTGTTTTTT. Protein product: CASSGTSVVGELFF. The chain couples TRBV2 to TRBJ2-2; 9 nucleotides align to TRBD2. The germline V gene encodes CDR1 SNHLY and CDR2 FYNNEI. This CDR3 region has 14 residues. The V gene end was trimmed by 4 bases and the J gene end by 7 bases; junction bases not matched to a gene: 4. Full variable domain (missing parts from reference TRBV2 and TRBJ2-2): EPEVTQTPSHQVTQMGQEVILRCVPISNHLYFYWYRQILGQKVEFLVSFYNNEISEKSEIFDDQFSVERPDGSNFTLKIRSTKLEDSAMYFCASSGTSVVGELFFGEGSRLTVL.

This sequence joins TRBV25-1 and TRBJ2-1; a weak D match, TRBD1 (5 bases). Germline loops: CDR1 MGHDK, CDR2 SYGVNS. V was pared by 1 base and J by 8 bases, with 18 bases between. The CDR3 spans 16 residues. CDR3 DNA: TGTGCCAGCAGTGAATTCACCAGGGAACCTCTGGATGAGCAGTTCTTC. As protein: CASSEFTREPLDEQFF.

The chain joins TRBV30 to TRBJ2-1; D is perhaps TRBD1 (5 bases). Trimming took 2 bases from V and 10 from J, leaving 24 bases between them. CDR1 and CDR2 (germline): GTSNPN, SVGIG (reference sequence). CDR3 length equals 16 residues. The CDR3 DNA reads as TGTGCCTGGAGTACTCGCTGGGGCATGTCTATGGGGGAGCAGTTCTTC. Translating it yields CAWSTRWGMSMGEQFF.

The CDR3 here is CASSSGGTQYF. In DNA, the CDR3 is TGTGCCAGCAGCTCAGGAGGAACGCAGTATTTT. This chain uses TRBV7-9 with TRBJ2-3; a possible D gene is TRBD2 (5 bases). Germline CDR1 and CDR2: SEHNR and FQNEAQ (reference sequence). Trimming took 4 bases from V and 9 from J, leaving 8 bases between them. The CDR3 runs to 11 residues.

V and J are TRBV4-1 and TRBJ1-3; no reliable D call. The CDR3 runs to 15 residues. Between the trimmed V and J ends, which lost 1 base and 0 bases, there was a span of 7 bases. CDR1 MGHRA and CDR2 YSYEKL come from the germline V gene. CDR3 protein: CASSQVLGSGNTIYF. In DNA, the CDR3 is TGCGCCAGCAGCCAAGTTCTGGGCTCTGGAAACACCATATATTTT.